Listed below are T cell receptor beta chains from one sample, sequenced in a study of T cell responses to AZD1222 COVID-19 vaccine. Assay used: immunoSEQ multiplex PCR; TCRdb lists only in-frame clones, some missing. In the table there are about 140,000 clones, approximately 80% of which are singletons. This specimen was peripheral blood, taken on day 0 of AZD1222 vaccination. Receptors were obtained from an adult in good health. CDR3s include the opening cysteine and the closing phenylalanine or tryptophan. Fields, in order: V gene, D gene, J gene, clone size, CDR3 length, CDR3 DNA, CDR3 protein. D genes are given only for firm matches. A row's size may be missing; if present it is once, few, many or a size class.

TRBV11-2	NA	TRBJ1-1	NA	14	TGTGCCAGCAAAGACGACAGACAAAACACTGAAGCTTTCTTT	CASKDDRQNTEAFF
TRBV9	TRBD1	TRBJ1-1	NA	15	TGTGCCAGCAGCCCACGGACAGGGAGAATCACTGAAGCTTTCTTT	CASSPRTGRITEAFF
TRBV5-1	TRBD1	TRBJ2-5	NA	14	TGCGCCAGCAGCCGGACAGGGAACCAAGAGACCCAGTACTTC	CASSRTGNQETQYF
TRBV5-1	TRBD2	TRBJ2-2	NA	16	TGCGCCAGCAGCCTCCTAGCGGGGGGGAACACCGGGGAGCTGTTTTTT	CASSLLAGGNTGELFF
TRBV28	NA	TRBJ2-3	NA	18	TGTGCCAGCATCCTTAGGGCTACCGGTCACTCTAGCACAGATACGCAGTATTTT	CASILRATGHSSTDTQYF
TRBV11-2	NA	TRBJ1-1	once	14	TGTGCCAGCAGCTTAGTCCGGACGGGGCTTGAAGCTTTCTTT	CASSLVRTGLEAFF
TRBV7-9	NA	TRBJ2-1	NA	15	TGTGCCAGCAGCGCACGAGATACTATTTACAATGAGCAGTTCTTC	CASSARDTIYNEQFF
TRBV9	NA	TRBJ1-6	NA	15	TGTGCCAGCAGCGTAGACGGGCGGAATAATTCACCCCTCCACTTT	CASSVDGRNNSPLHF
TRBV3-1/TRBV3-2	NA	TRBJ2-7	NA	15	TGTGCCAGCAGCCAAGTGGTAGGGTCCTCCTACGAGCAGTACTTC	CASSQVVGSSYEQYF
TRBV5-6	NA	TRBJ2-1	NA	13	TGTGCCAGCACCACGGACAGTAACAATGAGCAGTTCTTC	CASTTDSNNEQFF
TRBV27	NA	TRBJ2-5	NA	15	TGTGCCAGCAGTTTATATGCGGGGAAATGGGAGACCCAGTACTTC	CASSLYAGKWETQYF
TRBV5-1	TRBD1	TRBJ1-4	NA	15	TGCGCCAGCAGCTTGGAGGGACAGGGGAATGAAAAACTGTTTTTT	CASSLEGQGNEKLFF
TRBV28	TRBD1	TRBJ1-3	NA	17	TGTGCCACCCTACGCCTGTTGACAGGGGGCTCTGGAAACACCATATATTTT	CATLRLLTGGSGNTIYF
TRBV5-1	NA	TRBJ2-3	NA	14	TGCGCCAGCAGCTTCACAGGGATCCCAGATACGCAGTATTTT	CASSFTGIPDTQYF
TRBV13	NA	TRBJ2-7	NA	14	TGTGCCAGCAGCTACACCGACAGCATAGACGAGCAGTACTTC	CASSYTDSIDEQYF
TRBV5-1	NA	TRBJ1-3	NA	14	TGCGCCAGCAGCTTGGGTCCCAACGGAAACACCATATATTTT	CASSLGPNGNTIYF
TRBV7-9	NA	TRBJ1-2	NA	12	TGTGCCAGCAGCCCAGGGGTCGGTGGCTACACCTTC	CASSPGVGGYTF
TRBV6-1	NA	TRBJ2-2	NA	13	TGTGCCAGCCGCGTAGAGAACACCGGGGAGCTGTTTTTT	CASRVENTGELFF
TRBV9	NA	TRBJ1-6	NA	14	TGTGCCAGCAGTTCGTTGCAGGGGAAATCACCCCTCCACTTT	CASSSLQGKSPLHF
TRBV6-5	TRBD1	TRBJ1-2	NA	14	TGTGCCAGCAGGGCACAGGGGACCCTCTATGGCTACACCTTC	CASRAQGTLYGYTF
TRBV9	NA	TRBJ1-2	NA	15	TGTGCCAGCAGCGTAGAGCCAGGGACGGGAGATGGCTACACCTTC	CASSVEPGTGDGYTF
TRBV29-1	NA	TRBJ1-1	NA	14	TGCAGCCTAATTACGTCGGGGGGGAACACTGAAGCTTTCTTT	CSLITSGGNTEAFF
TRBV6-5	TRBD2	TRBJ2-5	NA	13	TGTGCCAGCTCCCGACTAGCTGAGGAGACCCAGTACTTC	CASSRLAEETQYF
TRBV5-1	NA	TRBJ1-1	NA	17	TGCGCCAGCAGCTTGGGAAGGGTGGGCCCTGAAGGCACTGAAGCTTTCTTT	CASSLGRVGPEGTEAFF
TRBV6-5	NA	TRBJ1-1	NA	13	TGTGCCAGCAGCGTGTCGTTTAACACTGAAGCTTTCTTT	CASSVSFNTEAFF
TRBV28	TRBD1	TRBJ1-5	NA	17	TGTGCCAGCAGTCCCTGGGGACAGGGGACAAGCAATCAGCCCCAGCATTTT	CASSPWGQGTSNQPQHF
TRBV28	NA	TRBJ1-2	once	11	TGTGCCACCTCTGGGGACTATGGCTACACCTTC	CATSGDYGYTF
TRBV3-1/TRBV3-2	NA	TRBJ1-5	NA	12	TGTGCCAGCAGCCAAGGTCAGCAGCCCCAGCATTTT	CASSQGQQPQHF
TRBV19	NA	TRBJ1-5	NA	14	TGTGCCAGTCTACCCAGGGGTTTGGGTCAGCCCCAGCATTTT	CASLPRGLGQPQHF
TRBV28	TRBD1	TRBJ1-5	NA	14	TGTGCCAGCAGTTTCCAGGGACAGGGGCCGCCCCAGCATTTT	CASSFQGQGPPQHF
TRBV27	TRBD2	TRBJ2-3	NA	13	TGTGCCAGCAGGCGGGGGAGCACAGATACGCAGTATTTT	CASRRGSTDTQYF
TRBV11-1	NA	TRBJ1-1	NA	14	TGTGCCAGCAGACTAAATCAGGCGAACACTGAAGCTTTCTTT	CASRLNQANTEAFF
TRBV5-4	NA	TRBJ2-2	few	13	TGTGCCAGCAGCTTGGAGAGGGGCGGGGAGCTGTTTTTT	CASSLERGGELFF
TRBV24-1	TRBD1	TRBJ1-1	NA	14	TGTGCCACCAGCAAAGGACAGGGAGGGACTGAAGCTTTCTTT	CATSKGQGGTEAFF
TRBV28	NA	TRBJ1-2	few	13	TGTGCCAGCAGTTTTGGGGGGAACTATGGCTACACCTTC	CASSFGGNYGYTF
TRBV2	NA	TRBJ1-1	few	14	TGTGCCAGCAGTGAGGGGGGGCATGGGACTGAAGCTTTCTTT	CASSEGGHGTEAFF
TRBV5-1	TRBD1	TRBJ2-7	NA	13	TGCGCCAGCAGCTCCTTCGACAGGGACGAGCAGTACTTC	CASSSFDRDEQYF
TRBV10-3	NA	TRBJ1-6	once	17	TGTGCCATCAGTGAAGGCCCGATTACAGGGAAAAATTCACCCCTCCACTTT	CAISEGPITGKNSPLHF
TRBV11-3	NA	TRBJ1-6	few	14	TGTGCCAGCAGCTCGGGACAAAGGGATTCACCCCTCCACTTT	CASSSGQRDSPLHF
TRBV19	TRBD1	TRBJ1-6	once	18	TGTGCCAGTAACGCGGGGCCGGGACAGGGGTCCTATAATTCACCCCTCCACTTT	CASNAGPGQGSYNSPLHF
TRBV5-1	TRBD1	TRBJ1-1	NA	16	TGCGCCAGCAGCCCCCAAGGGGGCTACCAGAACACTGAAGCTTTCTTT	CASSPQGGYQNTEAFF
TRBV27	TRBD1	TRBJ1-6	few	15	TGTGCCAGCAGTTCCTCAGGGGGCTTTAATTCACCCCTCCACTTT	CASSSSGGFNSPLHF
TRBV9	TRBD1	TRBJ1-1	NA	16	TGTGCCAGCAGCGTAGGGGCAGGGGGAGGAGGCACTGAAGCTTTCTTT	CASSVGAGGGGTEAFF
TRBV7-3	TRBD1	TRBJ2-2	few	14	TGTGCCAGCAGCTTAGACAGGGGAACAGGGGAGCTGTTTTTT	CASSLDRGTGELFF
TRBV4-1	TRBD1	TRBJ2-1	NA	18	TGCGCCAGCAGCCAAGAACGTCTGACAGGGAAATCCTACAATGAGCAGTTCTTC	CASSQERLTGKSYNEQFF
TRBV10-3	TRBD1	TRBJ1-1	NA	14	TGTGCCATCAGTGACTTAGGACAGGGAGTTGAAGCTTTCTTT	CAISDLGQGVEAFF